Below are 30 T cell receptor beta chains sequenced from a single sample in a study of T cell repertoires in cytomegalovirus infection. MiXCR, run by TCRdb on the reads, gives a single entry per CDR3 protein. The data show about 920,000 distinct CDR3 sequences, approximately 31% seen once. Antigens for these TCRs are unknown. This specimen was cultured CD8+ T cells from PBMCs, taken from culture after CMV antigen stimulation. Receptors originate from a human donor in good health (CMV status not recorded). Some clones in this sample may be carry-over from other donors' samples.

A word on this clonotype: With a much larger clone just one base away, this may be a read error. This rearrangement joins TRBV7-2 to TRBJ2-2; 7 nucleotides agree with TRBD2. The CDR3 has 16 residues. Looked up from germline, CDR1 is SGHTA and CDR2 is FQGNSA. CDR3 amino acids: CANSQVGLQNTGELFF. The CDR3, as DNA: TGTGCCAACAGCCAGGTGGGACTACAGAACACCGGGGAGCTGTTTTTT.

This clonotype was seen a single time. The chain links TRBV5-4 to TRBJ1-2; perhaps TRBD1 as D (5 bases). The CDR3 covers 15 residues. With 0 bases removed from V and 7 bases from J, the gap between germline ends came to 16 bases. Germline CDR1 SGHNT, CDR2 YYREEE (reference sequence). The CDR3 sequence is CASSLEAGPGSGYTF. For the CDR3, the DNA is TGTGCCAGCAGCTTGGAGGCAGGGCCTGGGAGTGGCTACACCTTC.

This clonotype appeared a few times. This chain's CDR3 is CASSFLGQGAQDGYTF. In DNA, the CDR3 is TGTGCCAGCAGTTTCCTAGGACAGGGGGCGCAGGATGGCTACACCTTC. V usage is TRBV27 and J usage is TRBJ1-2, with 11 bases matching TRBD1. Germline CDR1 is MNHEY and CDR2 is SMNVEV (reference sequence). The CDR3 covers 16 residues. V lost 3 bases to trimming and J lost 6 bases; unmatched junction nucleotides: 9.

The V and J genes are TRBV27 and TRBJ1-6; D remains unclear. Trimming took off 6 bases at V and 2 bases at J, with 11 bases between the two ends. This CDR3 spans 15 amino acids. Germline lookup yields CDR1 MNHEY and CDR2 SMNVEV (reference sequence). The CDR3 sequence: CASSDEGTYNSPLHF. In nucleotides, the CDR3 is TGTGCCAGCAGCGATGAAGGAACCTATAATTCACCCCTCCACTTT.

This rearrangement joins TRBV6-2 or TRBV6-3 to TRBJ2-7; 14 bases map to TRBD2. This CDR3 has 16 amino acids. Germline lookup yields CDR1 MNHEY and CDR2 SVGEGT. V lost 4 bases, J lost 4 bases, and 6 bases stayed unmatched. CDR3 loop: CASSFGTSGGTYEQYV. Written as DNA, the CDR3 is TGTGCCAGCAGTTTCGGGACTAGCGGGGGCACATACGAGCAGTACGTC.

This clonotype was found many times. The chain combines TRBV6-1 with TRBJ2-5; 8 bases line up with TRBD1. After removal of 3 bases from V and 3 bases from J, the junction contained 3 bases not matched to a gene. The germline V gene encodes CDR1 MNHNS and CDR2 SASEGT. There are 14 residues in the CDR3. The CDR3 coding sequence is TGTGCCAGCAGTGAGGGACAGGAAGAAGAGACCCAGTACTTC. Translated: CASSEGQEEETQYF.

This clonotype was observed a handful of times. This sequence joins TRBV7-8 and TRBJ2-1; D uncertain. V was trimmed by 1 base and J by 1 base, leaving 17 bases between them. The germline V gene has CDR1 SGHVS and CDR2 FQNEAQ. The CDR3 length is 18 residues. CDR3 DNA sequence: TGTGCCAGCAGCTTAGTGTGGTCACCCCAAGGGTCCTACAATGAGCAGTTCTTC. This translates into CASSLVWSPQGSYNEQFF. The full variable domain, rest sourced from reference TRBV7-8 and TRBJ2-1, is GAGVSQSPRYKVAKRGQDVALRCDPISGHVSLFWYQQALGQGPEFLTYFQNEAQLDKSGLPSDRFFAERPEGSVSTLKIQRTQQEDSAVYLCASSLVWSPQGSYNEQFFGPGTRLTVL.

The V gene is TRBV7-9, the J gene TRBJ2-4, with 16 bases fitting TRBD2. The CDR3 loop spans 18 amino acids. Germline V gene data show CDR1 as SEHNR and CDR2 as FQNEAQ (reference sequence). After removal of 3 bases from V and 0 bases from J, the junction contained 2 bases not matched to a gene. CDR3 region: CASSLGTSGGVAKNIQYF. The CDR3 DNA is TGTGCCAGCAGCTTGGGGACTAGCGGGGGGGTAGCCAAAAACATTCAGTACTTC.

The sample holds a few counts of this clonotype. This chain joins TRBV19 and TRBJ2-5, with D perhaps TRBD1 (6 bases). Germline values: CDR1 LNHDA, CDR2 SQIVND (reference sequence). This CDR3 is 14 amino acids long. V was pared by 7 bases and J by 0 bases, with 12 bases between. Here the CDR3 DNA reads TGTGCCAGTACCCCACAGGGCCACCAAGAGACCCAGTACTTC. The encoded protein is CASTPQGHQETQYF.

The table lists this clonotype with a few counts. The rearrangement joins TRBV4-3 to TRBJ2-1, with a possible D match to TRBD2 (6 bases). CDR3 length equals 16 residues. With 0 bases removed from V and 3 bases from J, the gap between germline ends came to 12 bases. Germline assignment: CDR1 LGHNA and CDR2 YSLEER. CDR3 in DNA: TGCGCCAGCAGCCAAGATTCCACGGGACTCTACAATGAGCAGTTCTTC. It translates to CASSQDSTGLYNEQFF.

V is TRBV5-6 and J is TRBJ2-7; the match to TRBD2 covers 7 bases. Germline-derived CDR1 and CDR2 are SGHDT and YYEEEE. Trimming at V came to 4 bases and at J to 1 base, leaving 14 bases not matched to a gene. The CDR3 spans 17 residues. CDR3 protein: CASSGPGLPDSSYEQYV. DNA for the CDR3: TGTGCCAGCAGCGGTCCGGGACTACCTGATAGTTCCTACGAGCAGTACGTC.

As concerns this clonotype: A much larger clone differs by one base, so this may be a read error. V and J are TRBV7-6 and TRBJ2-1; 8 bases agree with TRBD2. J was trimmed by 7 bases and V by 3 bases; bases with no gene match: 14. This CDR3 spans 17 amino acids. From germline, CDR1 is SGHVS and CDR2 FNYEAQ. CDR3 nucleotides: TGTGCCAGCAGCTTCTCCACAGCGGGGGTCGGGGGGAATGAGCAGTTCTTC. This sequence encodes CASSFSTAGVGGNEQFF.

The chain has TRBV6-1 and TRBJ1-2; 9 bases fit TRBD1. The J segment lost 3 bases and the V segment lost 6 bases, leaving 5 bases of the junction unmatched. This CDR3 comprises 14 residues. Germline V gene lookup returns CDR1 MNHNS and CDR2 SASEGT. The CDR3 DNA is TGTGCCAGCAGGGGGACAGGGTACGACTATGGCTACACCTTC. It yields the protein CASRGTGYDYGYTF.

A word on this clonotype: A read error may account for a junction end that differs from germline. The chain links TRBV7-9 to TRBJ2-3; 11 bases are shared with TRBD2. The CDR3 spans 14 residues. Per germline, CDR1 SEHNR and CDR2 FQNEAQ (reference sequence). CDR3 sequence (DNA): TGTGCCAACAGCAAACTAGCGGGGGAAGATACGCAGTATTTT. This encodes CANSKLAGEDTQYF.

This chain joins TRBV24-1 and TRBJ2-2; tentative D call: TRBD1 (5 bases). Germline V gene lookup returns CDR1 KGHDR and CDR2 SFDVKD. V shed 3 bases and J shed 6 bases, with 7 bases lying between them. The CDR3 runs to 13 residues. The CDR3 DNA follows: TGTGCCACCAGTGATCCCAGGGCCGGGGAGCTGTTTTTT. This translates into CATSDPRAGELFF.

The genes are TRBV27 and TRBJ1-2, with D uncertain. Germline CDR1 reads MNHEY; CDR2 reads SMNVEV (reference sequence). Deletions cut 3 bases from V and 5 bases from J, with 25 bases between. This CDR3 comprises 18 residues. CDR3 sequence (DNA): TGTGCCAGCAGTTTTGACCGACTCGGACGTACATTCCCGTATGGCTACACCTTC. Its protein product is CASSFDRLGRTFPYGYTF.

The V gene is TRBV24-1, the J gene TRBJ2-5, with D uncertain. Trimming stripped 7 bases from V and 3 bases from J, with 8 bases between. This CDR3 spans 12 amino acids. Germline V CDR1 and CDR2: KGHDR, SFDVKD. CDR3 residues: CATRAREETQYF. CDR3 DNA sequence: TGTGCCACCAGGGCTCGGGAAGAGACCCAGTACTTC.

The V call is TRBV27, the J call TRBJ1-4; D unclear. Germline CDR1 reads MNHEY; CDR2 reads SMNVEV (reference sequence). V shed 5 bases and J shed 1 base, with 11 bases lying between them. The CDR3 is made up of 15 amino acids. The chain's CDR3 is CASSAALVTNEKLFF. The CDR3 bases are TGTGCCAGCAGTGCGGCCCTCGTAACTAATGAAAAACTGTTTTTT.

This clonotype has a handful of counts. The CDR3 DNA sequence: TGTGCCAGCAGTCTGAGTCGGGACAGGGAAAAACGAACCCAGTACTTC. Translated: CASSLSRDREKRTQYF. This rearrangement joins TRBV6-2 or TRBV6-3 to TRBJ2-5; 9 nucleotides match TRBD1. CDR1 MNHEY and CDR2 SVGEGT come from the germline V gene. The ends lost 5 bases at V and 8 bases at J; junction bases unmatched: 15. CDR3 length: 16 residues.

The rearrangement joins TRBV11-2 to TRBJ2-7; D call uncertain. CDR1 and CDR2 from the germline V gene are SGHAT and FQNNGV. V lost 2 bases to trimming and J lost 5 bases, with 10 bases between them. The CDR3 contains 13 residues. CDR3 loop: CASSLNVQNEQYF. DNA for the CDR3: TGTGCCAGCAGCTTAAACGTGCAGAACGAGCAGTACTTC.

J is TRBJ2-7 and V is TRBV6-6, with a weak D call TRBD1 (6 bases). The CDR3 extends over 14 amino acids. Germline V gene lookup returns CDR1 MNHNY and CDR2 SVGAGI (reference sequence). V lost 4 bases, J lost 6 bases, and 16 bases lay in between. The CDR3 is CASSFPGHGPEQYV. The CDR3 bases are TGTGCCAGCAGTTTTCCGGGACATGGTCCCGAGCAGTACGTC.

V and J are TRBV27 and TRBJ2-5; 9 nucleotides align to TRBD2. The J segment lost 5 bases and the V segment lost 2 bases, leaving 6 bases of the junction unmatched. The CDR3 runs 15 residues. Germline values: CDR1 MNHEY, CDR2 SMNVEV (reference sequence). The CDR3: CASSLDPGLAETQYF. The DNA of the CDR3 is TGTGCCAGCAGTTTAGATCCAGGACTAGCGGAGACCCAGTACTTC.

The V call is TRBV27, the J call TRBJ2-2; the D is unclear. V was pared by 4 bases and J by 0 bases, with 12 bases between. The CDR3 runs 16 residues. Germline CDR1 reads MNHEY; CDR2 reads SMNVEV (reference sequence). This CDR3 is CASSWRIFANTGELFF. The CDR3 DNA is TGTGCCAGCAGTTGGCGGATATTCGCGAACACCGGGGAGCTGTTTTTT.

This clonotype was recorded many times. The chain couples TRBV7-9 to TRBJ1-1; 9 positions match TRBD1. Unmatched junction bases numbered 7, after V lost 5 bases and J lost 3 bases. The CDR3 length is 15 residues. Per the germline V gene, CDR1 is SEHNR and CDR2 is FQNEAQ (reference sequence). CDR3: CASSDRDRVYTEAFF. CDR3 coding DNA: TGTGCCAGCAGCGACCGGGACAGGGTATACACTGAAGCTTTCTTT.

DNA of the CDR3: TGCGCCAGCAGTGAGGGTCCAGAGACCCAGTACTTC. It codes for CASSEGPETQYF. The chain employs TRBV10-2 and TRBJ2-5, with D unresolved. The CDR3 length is 12 residues. Trimming removed 2 bases at V and 4 bases at J, with 5 bases between. CDR1 and CDR2 from the germline V gene are WSHSY and SAAADI.

This clonotype was counted many times. The chain combines TRBV12-3 or TRBV12-4 with TRBJ1-1; D is undetermined. Trimming shortened V by 5 bases and J by 1 base, and 14 bases separated the two germline ends. The CDR3 extends over 15 amino acids. The CDR3 DNA is TGTGCCAGCAGTCGCTCCGCTGGACGGAACACTGAAGCTTTCTTT. Its protein is CASSRSAGRNTEAFF.

The chain joins TRBV29-1 to TRBJ1-1; tentative D call: TRBD1 (5 bases). The V gene lost 6 bases and the J gene lost 7 bases, with 12 bases spanning the gap. The CDR3 sequence is 11 residues long. Germline CDR1 and CDR2: SQVTM and ANQGSEA. CDR3 bases: TGCAGCGTCGGGGACGGCTTTGAAGCTTTCTTT. This translates into CSVGDGFEAFF.

There are many counts of this clonotype. The chain joins TRBV6-6 to TRBJ2-7; D ambiguous. Germline CDR1 is MNHNY and CDR2 is SVGAGI (reference sequence). The germline V and J ends were trimmed by 5 bases and 2 bases, with 7 bases remaining between them. CDR3 size: 12 residues. CDR3 sequence reads: CASSPSPYEQYV. The CDR3 nucleotides are TGTGCCAGCAGTCCTTCACCCTACGAGCAGTACGTC.

This clonotype has a handful of counts. The chain recombines TRBV4-1 with TRBJ2-5, with a possible D match to TRBD2 (6 bases). Germline loops: CDR1 MGHRA, CDR2 YSYEKL. V was shortened by 5 bases and J by 1 base, with 20 bases between the two germline ends. CDR3 length: 17 amino acids. CDR3 DNA sequence: TGCGCCAGCAGCAGCCAAGTTTCCGGGAGCCTCCAAGAGACCCAGTACTTC. Translation gives CASSSQVSGSLQETQYF.

This clonotype showed up just a few times. This sequence joins TRBV5-4 and TRBJ1-2; D gene uncertain. From germline, CDR1 is SGHNT and CDR2 YYREEE (reference sequence). The ends were cut back, 5 bases at V and 8 bases at J, with 13 bases in the middle. This CDR3 spans 12 amino acids. The CDR3 is CASSPNAYGYTF. The DNA of the CDR3 is TGTGCCAGCAGTCCTAACGCATACGGCTACACCTTC.